Below are 6 T cell receptor beta chains sequenced from a single sample in a study of blood T cell repertoires in COVID-19. Only in-frame clones appear in the TCRdb table, and some are missing; sequencing was by immunoSEQ multiplex PCR. The table lists 150,000 to 200,000 clones, about nine tenths of them singletons, with about 1.9% in the top ten. The sequencing input was peripheral blood. All receptors come from a man between 18 and 35 years old who had recovered from COVID-19.

This chain connects TRBV5-1 to TRBJ2-1; D unresolved. CDR1 and CDR2 (germline): SGHRS, YFSETQ. V lost 0 bases and J 3 bases, leaving 4 bases between the germline ends. The CDR3 consists of 13 residues. In DNA, the CDR3 is TGCGCCAGCAGCTTGGACAACTACAATGAGCAGTTCTTC. Translating gives CASSLDNYNEQFF.

The J gene is TRBJ2-4, the V gene TRBV27; 8 bases line up with TRBD2. The CDR3 loop spans 16 amino acids. V lost 2 bases, J lost 5 bases, and 8 bases stayed unmatched. Germline CDR1 reads MNHEY; CDR2 reads SMNVEV (reference sequence). CDR3 region: CASSLLGRARENIQYF. The CDR3 DNA follows: TGTGCCAGCAGTTTACTCGGGAGGGCCAGGGAAAACATTCAGTACTTC.

This clone was seen more than once but under ten times. The V call is TRBV24-1, the J call TRBJ2-2; 8 nucleotides agree with TRBD1. The CDR3 is 18 amino acids. J was trimmed by 2 bases and V by 4 bases; bases with no gene match: 11. Germline V lookup: CDR1 KGHDR, CDR2 SFDVKD. The CDR3 region is CATSESGTGFLNTGELFF. In DNA form, the CDR3 reads TGTGCCACCAGTGAGTCCGGGACAGGCTTCCTTAACACCGGGGAGCTGTTTTTT.

This clone was seen a few times. The chain employs TRBV28 and TRBJ2-1; TRBD2 matches at 7 bases. The CDR3 is 18 residues long. CDR1 is MDHEN, CDR2 SYDVKM, per germline. V shed 2 bases, J shed 0 bases, and the junction held 10 bases outside the gene matches. The CDR3 DNA reads as TGTGCCAGCAGTTTAGCGGGAGACGGGTCTATCTCCTACAATGAGCAGTTCTTC. This translates into CASSLAGDGSISYNEQFF.

This chain links TRBV5-4 with TRBJ2-7; the match to TRBD1 covers 9 bases. The CDR3 consists of 16 residues. The germline V gene encodes CDR1 SGHNT and CDR2 YYREEE (reference sequence). With 3 bases clipped from V and 5 bases from J, the junction kept 12 bases outside the gene matches. As DNA, the CDR3 is TGTGCCAGCAGCTCGCAGGACAGGGGCTCTGTAGACGAGCAGTACTTC. Translating it yields CASSSQDRGSVDEQYF.

In its sample, this clone was seen a few times. V and J are TRBV27 and TRBJ1-2; 9 bases align to TRBD1. The CDR3 runs to 14 residues. Germline lookup yields CDR1 MNHEY and CDR2 SMNVEV (reference sequence). V shed 3 bases and J 8 bases; nucleotides not matched to a gene: 7. The CDR3 loop is CASSLGVTGGGYTF. The CDR3 coding sequence is TGTGCCAGCAGTTTGGGAGTTACAGGGGGCGGCTACACCTTC.